A single sample gave rise to the 23 T cell receptor beta chains below, sequenced in a study of blood T cell repertoires in COVID-19. Method: immunoSEQ multiplex PCR; TCRdb's copy keeps in-frame clones and lacks some. The sample lists 89,000 or so clones, around 85% seen once, with roughly an eighth in the top ten. Sequencing used peripheral blood. These receptors were obtained from a human donor in a cohort sampled during active COVID-19.

The chain has TRBV4-2 and TRBJ2-1; D gene ambiguous. V was pared by 5 bases and J by 0 bases, with 14 bases between. Germline CDR1 LGHNA, CDR2 YNFKEQ. The CDR3 spans 16 residues. The CDR3 coding sequence is TGTGCCAGCAGCTCAGGTCCCCTGAGCTCCTACAATGAGCAGTTCTTC. It translates to CASSSGPLSSYNEQFF.

This clone was observed a single time. The genes are TRBV14 and TRBJ1-5; TRBD1 matches 8 bases. The CDR3 has 13 residues. The V and J ends lost 3 bases and 9 bases, in that order; junction bases with no gene match: 4. The germline V gene has CDR1 SGHDN and CDR2 FVKESK. CDR3 nucleotide sequence: TGTGCCAGCAGCCAGACAGGGGTGGGGCCCCAGCATTTT. Its translation: CASSQTGVGPQHF. The full variable domain, completed using reference TRBV14 and TRBJ1-5, is EAGVTQFPSHSVIEKGQTVTLRCDPISGHDNLYWYRRVMGKEIKFLLHFVKESKQDESGMPNNRFLAERTGGTYSTLKVQPAELEDSGVYFCASSQTGVGPQHFGDGTRLSIL.

The J gene is TRBJ1-2, the V gene TRBV12-3 or TRBV12-4; TRBD1 matches 7 bases. This CDR3 comprises 12 residues. The V segment lost 7 bases and the J segment 7 bases; nucleotides outside the gene matches: 6. Here the CDR3 DNA reads TGTGCCAGCACCTTGACAGGGTTTGGCTACACCTTC. This translates into CASTLTGFGYTF.

To note about this clone: Other DNA sequences in the sample encode the same CDR3. The chain combines TRBV18 with TRBJ1-6; 10 bases are a match to TRBD1. With 3 bases clipped from V and 5 bases from J, the junction kept 1 base outside the gene matches. The germline gives CDR1 KGHSH, CDR2 LQKENI. The CDR3 is 15 amino acids. The CDR3: CASSPGTGDNSPLHF. CDR3 sequence (DNA): TGTGCCAGCTCACCCGGGACAGGGGATAATTCACCCCTCCACTTT.

The chain combines TRBV7-9 with TRBJ1-2, with 10 bases aligning to TRBD1. Per germline, CDR1 SEHNR and CDR2 FQNEAQ (reference sequence). With V trimmed by 5 bases and J by 7 bases, 7 bases remained unmatched. This CDR3 comprises 14 residues. The CDR3 DNA follows: TGTGCCAGCAGCCCACCGGGACAGGGGCTTGGCTACACCTTC. Translation: CASSPPGQGLGYTF.

CDR3: CASSVATFTYRAGNTIYF. Here the CDR3 DNA reads TGTGCCAGCAGCGTAGCTACTTTCACCTACAGAGCAGGAAACACCATATATTTT. The chain is built from TRBV9 and TRBJ1-3; D is unclear. The CDR3 consists of 18 residues. CDR1 is SGDLS and CDR2 is YYNGEE in the germline V gene. The V gene lost 0 bases and the J gene lost 4 bases, with 20 bases spanning the gap.

As to this clone: At one end, the junction sequence differs from germline, possibly due to a read error. This chain uses TRBV4-1 with TRBJ2-7; D is unclear. Looked up from germline, CDR1 is MGHRA and CDR2 is YSYEKL. The CDR3 is made up of 15 amino acids. The CDR3 spells CASIQDWLVRDEQYF. CDR3 nucleotide sequence: TGCGCCAGCATCCAAGACTGGTTGGTTCGGGACGAGCAGTACTTC.

The V and J genes are TRBV9 and TRBJ2-3; weak D call: TRBD2 (5 bases). CDR1 is SGDLS and CDR2 is YYNGEE in the germline V gene. V lost 2 bases and J 0 bases, leaving 13 bases between the germline ends. CDR3 size: 16 residues. CDR3 in amino acids: CASSVEAVTSTDTQYF. The CDR3 coding sequence is TGTGCCAGCAGCGTGGAGGCAGTCACAAGCACAGATACGCAGTATTTT.

The chain has TRBV18 and TRBJ1-1; D is uncertain. This CDR3 contains 12 residues. Germline CDR1 is KGHSH and CDR2 is LQKENI. Deletions cut 3 bases from V and 7 bases from J, with 9 bases between. The CDR3 spells CASSPRTGEAFF. The CDR3 DNA reads as TGTGCCAGCTCACCCCGGACTGGTGAAGCTTTCTTT.

CDR3 loop: CASSPGGWGEQFF. The CDR3 coding sequence is TGTGCCAGCAGCCCAGGAGGGTGGGGTGAGCAGTTCTTC. The chain joins TRBV6-2 or TRBV6-3 to TRBJ2-1, with D maybe TRBD2 (6 bases). V was trimmed by 6 bases and J by 9 bases, leaving 15 bases between them. The V gene's germline CDR1 is MNHEY and CDR2 SVGEGT. This CDR3 has 13 residues.

This rearrangement joins TRBV5-1 to TRBJ2-7, with 9 positions matching TRBD2. This CDR3 has 16 residues. Germline CDR1 and CDR2: SGHRS and YFSETQ. V lost 1 base and J lost 0; bases outside the gene matches: 5. CDR3 residues: CASSLSLAGSSYEQYF. DNA for the CDR3: TGCGCCAGCAGCTTGAGTCTAGCGGGGAGCTCCTACGAGCAGTACTTC.

The chain recombines TRBV2 with TRBJ2-6, with 10 bases matching TRBD1. This CDR3 is built from 14 residues. Trimming at V came to 5 bases and at J to 10 bases, leaving 5 bases not matched to a gene. The germline V gene encodes CDR1 SNHLY and CDR2 FYNNEI. The DNA for the CDR3 is TGTGCCAGCAGTCCGGGACAGGGGTTTAACGTCCTGACTTTC. Protein product: CASSPGQGFNVLTF.

This sequence joins TRBV9 and TRBJ2-1; 7 positions match TRBD1. The CDR3 loop spans 16 amino acids. Germline lookup yields CDR1 SGDLS and CDR2 YYNGEE. J was trimmed by 0 bases and V by 3 bases; bases with no gene match: 6. CDR3 sequence (DNA): TGTGCCAGCAGCGCTGGGTCAGGGGGCTCCTACAATGAGCAGTTCTTC. The encoded protein is CASSAGSGGSYNEQFF.

This chain links TRBV7-2 with TRBJ2-3, with TRBD2 matching over 10 bases. The germline V gene has CDR1 SGHTA and CDR2 FQGNSA. The junction had 7 bases not matched to a gene; V was cut back by 5 bases and J by 5 bases. The CDR3 is made up of 15 amino acids. The CDR3 loop is CASSPRLAGGDTQYF. The DNA for the CDR3 is TGTGCCAGCAGCCCCCGTTTAGCGGGAGGAGATACGCAGTATTTT.

The gene calls are TRBV30 and TRBJ1-3; 8 bases are a match to TRBD1. CDR1 and CDR2 from the germline V gene are GTSNPN and SVGIG (reference sequence). Trimming took 2 bases from V and 0 from J; bases not matched to a gene: 3. This CDR3 contains 15 residues. CDR3 bases: TGTGCCTGGAGTAAGGACAGGGCCTCTGGAAACACCATATATTTT. It is translated as CAWSKDRASGNTIYF.

This rearrangement joins TRBV2 to TRBJ1-1; no firm D call. Germline CDR1 and CDR2: SNHLY and FYNNEI. The CDR3 has 13 residues. V lost 0 bases and J 0 bases, leaving 2 bases between the germline ends. CDR3 in amino acids: CASSEAMNTEAFF. The CDR3 DNA follows: TGTGCCAGCAGTGAAGCTATGAACACTGAAGCTTTCTTT.

The chain has TRBV5-1 and TRBJ2-1; TRBD2 is a possible D gene (6 bases). Germline V gene lookup returns CDR1 SGHRS and CDR2 YFSETQ. The CDR3 is made up of 16 amino acids. The V end lost 1 base, the J end lost 2 bases, and 13 bases lay between the germline ends. CDR3 DNA: TGCGCCAGCAGCTTGTTCGGGACTTCTACCTACAATGAGCAGTTCTTC. This encodes CASSLFGTSTYNEQFF.

The chain links TRBV5-1 to TRBJ1-2, with TRBD1 identical over 9 bases. This CDR3 comprises 13 residues. The V and J ends lost 4 bases and 4 bases, in that order; junction bases with no gene match: 2. Germline V gene data show CDR1 as SGHRS and CDR2 as YFSETQ. CDR3 DNA: TGCGCCAGCAGCGCGGACAGGGGCTATGGCTACACCTTC. Amino acid sequence: CASSADRGYGYTF.

The CDR3 sequence: CARSLMRGPSYEQYF. Here the CDR3 DNA reads TGTGCCAGAAGCTTGATGCGGGGACCTTCCTACGAGCAGTACTTC. The chain combines TRBV5-3 with TRBJ2-7; TRBD2 might be the D (6 bases). TRBV5-3 falls under the ORF class, with uncertain function. Trimming left V 1 base short and J 1 base short, with 12 bases between. The CDR3 covers 15 residues.

The chain joins TRBV7-9 to TRBJ2-2; 7 nucleotides agree with TRBD2. The CDR3 consists of 15 residues. V lost 4 bases and J lost 0; bases outside the gene matches: 2. CDR1 is SEHNR and CDR2 is FQNEAQ in the germline V gene (reference sequence). DNA for the CDR3: TGTGCCAGCAGCTCGAGCGGGGCGAACACCGGGGAGCTGTTTTTT. Protein product: CASSSSGANTGELFF.

The genes are TRBV30 and TRBJ1-3; 8 nucleotides agree with TRBD1. This CDR3 region has 14 residues. Germline-derived CDR1 and CDR2 are GTSNPN and SVGIG (reference sequence). V shed 3 bases, J shed 4 bases, and the junction held 5 bases outside the gene matches. CDR3 DNA sequence: TGTGCCTGGAGCATACAGGGGGACGGAAACACCATATATTTT. Translating gives CAWSIQGDGNTIYF.

The CDR3 nucleotides read TGCAGCGACCGAGCGGTCCAGCCCTGCCACTTCACAGATACGCAGTATTTT. Encoded protein: CSDRAVQPCHFTDTQYF. The chain combines TRBV29-1 with TRBJ2-3; perhaps TRBD2 as D (5 bases). V was clipped by 7 bases and J by 2 bases, with 25 bases between them. The length of the CDR3 is 17 residues. Germline CDR1 is SQVTM and CDR2 is ANQGSEA.

The chain has TRBV6-2 or TRBV6-3 and TRBJ1-5; D unresolved. This CDR3 has 14 residues. With 2 bases removed from V and 6 bases from J, the gap between germline ends came to 11 bases. The germline gives CDR1 MNHEY, CDR2 SVGEGT. CDR3 protein: CASSYPSSLQPQHF. The CDR3 DNA sequence: TGTGCCAGCAGTTACCCGTCTAGCCTTCAGCCCCAGCATTTT.